The clone carrying this TCR beta chain showed up many times. The antigen is not known. This sample was included in a study of identical twins. This CDR3 is built from 13 residues. Germline-derived CDR1 and CDR2 are MGHRA and YSYEKL. Trimming stripped 3 bases from V and 0 bases from J, with 5 bases between. Unique molecular identifiers were present on the cDNA, and a universal primer site came from template switching. Each CDR3 protein gets one entry after TCRdb re-called the 5' RACE reads with MiXCR. The data contain 690,000 or so distinct CDR3 sequences, approximately 6.1% of them singletons. Whole-study findings and limits: Abundant cord blood beta clonotypes carried fewer insertions; memory repertoires showed none. Invariant cells of the MAIT and iNKT types might have partly distorted the zero-insertion analyses. Excess low generation probability was seen in twin-shared out-of-frame alpha sequences.

Sample: naive T cells sorted from blood. The V and J genes are TRBV4-1 and TRBJ1-1; D unresolved. This clonotype was obtained from a man aged 18 to 35 in good health. DNA for the CDR3: TGCGCCAGCAGCCACCAGGTGAACACTGAAGCTTTCTTT. Residues: CASSHQVNTEAFF.